A single sample gave rise to the 4 T cell receptor beta chains below, sequenced in a study of molecular identifiers for immune sequencing clone quantification. TCRdb ran MiXCR on the PCR reads and lists one entry per CDR3 protein. The sample has 8,000 to 11,000 distinct CDR3 sequences, roughly a sixth seen once. The sequenced sample was naive CD8+ T cells from blood, with Jurkat cell RNA spiked in. Subset defined: FACS-sorted CD8+CD4-CCR7+CD45RA+ naive T cells. The receptors stem from a human donor in good health. Some libraries in this study had Jurkat cell RNA spiked in.

Remarks on this clonotype: One base away lies a much larger clone, so this may be a sequencing read error. Given the absence of the conserved phenylalanine or tryptophan at the CDR3 end, a read error is likely. The chain joins TRBV20-1 to TRBJ1-2, with D uncertain. This CDR3 comprises 11 residues. Germline V gene lookup returns CDR1 DFQATT and CDR2 SNEGSKA (reference sequence). The germline V and J ends were trimmed by 3 bases and 5 bases, with 7 bases remaining between them. The CDR3 is CSASSPYGYTV. CDR3 nucleotides: TGCAGTGCTAGTTCGCCATATGGCTACACCGTC.

By frequency in the sample, this clonotype is medium-sized. This chain uses TRBV7-9 with TRBJ2-7, with 11 positions matching TRBD1. This CDR3 comprises 14 residues. V gave up 5 bases and J gave up 7 bases; unmatched junction bases: 7. CDR1 and CDR2 from the germline V gene are SEHNR and FQNEAQ (reference sequence). DNA for the CDR3: TGTGCCAGCAGCATAGGACAGGGGGCGGGGGAGCAGTACTTC. Its translation is CASSIGQGAGEQYF. The variable domain in full, completed from reference TRBV7-9 and TRBJ2-7, reads DTGVSQNPRHKITKRGQNVTFRCDPISEHNRLYWYRQTLGQGPEFLTYFQNEAQLEKSRLLSDRFSAERPKGSFSTLEIQRTEQGDSAMYLCASSIGQGAGEQYFGPGTRLTVT.

Worth noting for this clonotype: A much more abundant neighbour one base away suggests this may be a read error. The rearrangement uses TRBV5-1 and TRBJ2-7; 8 bases are shared with TRBD1. The CDR3 loop spans 16 amino acids. Looked up from germline, CDR1 is SGHRS and CDR2 is YFSETQ. For the CDR3, the DNA is TGCGCCAGCAGCTTGGAGGGGACAGGTGCCTCCCACGAGCAGTACTTC. Protein product: CASSLEGTGASHEQYF.

Note on this clonotype: Since no conserved phenylalanine or tryptophan closes the CDR3, a read error is the likely cause. This chain uses TRBV5-3 with TRBJ2-3; D is perhaps TRBD1 or TRBD2 (5 bases each). TRBV5-3 belongs to the ORF category, with a function that is uncertain. This CDR3 has 13 amino acids. CDR3 residues: CASSSWDEDTQYS. CDR3 nucleotide sequence: TGTGCCAGCAGCTCCTGGGACGAAGATACGCAGTATTCT.